Shown below are 24 T cell receptor beta chains from a single sample sequenced in a study of CD8+ T cells in alopecia areata. It was cDNA, reverse transcribed from extracted RNA, that served as the sequencing template. TCRdb keeps only in-frame clones here, not all; method: immunoSEQ multiplex PCR. Here the sample spans 200,000 to 250,000 clones, roughly two thirds being singletons. This sample comprised CD4+ T cells sorted from blood, obtained at week 0. The source of these receptors is a human donor with alopecia areata.

The J gene is TRBJ1-4, the V gene TRBV29-1; tentative D call: TRBD1 (5 bases). The germline V gene encodes CDR1 SQVTM and CDR2 ANQGSEA. V lost 1 base, J lost 8 bases, and 8 bases lay in between. The CDR3 is 12 amino acids. The CDR3 here is CSVEGGDEKLFF. The CDR3 bases are TGCAGCGTTGAAGGAGGGGACGAAAAACTGTTTTTT.

The V gene is TRBV7-8, the J gene TRBJ2-1; the match to TRBD2 covers 7 bases. Germline CDR1 SGHVS, CDR2 FQNEAQ. CDR3 size: 15 residues. The trim removed 5 bases at V and 8 bases at J, leaving 12 bases unmatched. CDR3 nucleotides: TGTGCCAGCAGCCACGAACTAGCGACCACCCATGAGCAGTTCTTC. It yields the protein CASSHELATTHEQFF.

This clone was counted a few times. The chain carries TRBV5-8 and TRBJ2-3; D gene ambiguous. V was pared by 2 bases and J by 4 bases, with 11 bases between. The CDR3 runs 14 residues. CDR1 SGHTS and CDR2 YDEGEE come from the germline V gene. CDR3 protein: CASSFSQAPDTQYF. Written as DNA, the CDR3 is TGTGCCAGCAGCTTCTCCCAGGCCCCAGATACGCAGTATTTT. The variable domain in full, with the rest retrieved from reference TRBV5-8 and TRBJ2-3, is EAGVTQSPTHLIKTRGQQATLRCSPISGHTSVYWYQQALGLGLQFLLWYDEGEERNRGNFPPRFSGRQFPNYSSELNVNALELEDSALYLCASSFSQAPDTQYFGPGTRLTVL.

The chain combines TRBV4-3 with TRBJ2-2; 9 nucleotides align to TRBD1. The CDR3 extends over 18 amino acids. J was trimmed by 3 bases and V by 3 bases; bases with no gene match: 11. The germline V gene encodes CDR1 LGHNA and CDR2 YSLEER. The CDR3 sequence is CASSQSSTGGQDTGELFF. The CDR3 DNA sequence: TGCGCCAGCAGCCAGTCGTCGACAGGGGGTCAGGACACCGGGGAGCTGTTTTTT.

The gene calls are TRBV9 and TRBJ2-3; 9 bases fit TRBD1. The CDR3 extends over 17 amino acids. CDR1 is SGDLS and CDR2 is YYNGEE in the germline V gene. J lost 6 bases, V lost 4 bases, and 15 bases had no gene match. The CDR3 sequence: CASSSSPGQGSLDTQYF. The CDR3 nucleotides are TGTGCCAGCAGCTCCTCCCCAGGACAGGGGAGTTTGGATACGCAGTATTTT.

For this clone: At one boundary the junction diverges from the germline segment, which might be a read error. The V call is TRBV20-1, the J call TRBJ1-2; the D is unclear. The CDR3 sequence is 10 residues long. The germline CDR1 and CDR2 sequences are DFQATT and SNEGSKA (reference sequence). The CDR3, as DNA: TGCAGTGCTAGAGATCCAATCCCGGAATTC. This translates into CSARDPIPEF.

This CDR3 reads CASSQAGETQYF. As DNA, the CDR3 is TGTGCCAGCAGCCAGGCAGGAGAGACCCAGTACTTC. The chain joins TRBV5-6 to TRBJ2-5; no definite D call. Germline V gene lookup returns CDR1 SGHDT and CDR2 YYEEEE. Deletions cut 4 bases from V and 4 bases from J, with 8 bases between. The CDR3 sequence is 12 residues long.

This chain connects TRBV7-8 to TRBJ2-7, with unresolved D. V dropped 8 bases and J dropped 0 bases, with 11 bases sitting between them. Per germline, CDR1 SGHVS and CDR2 FQNEAQ. The CDR3 has 13 residues. The CDR3 reads CASRDRSSYEQYF. CDR3 bases: TGTGCCAGCCGCGACCGGAGCTCCTACGAGCAGTACTTC.

The chain combines TRBV18 with TRBJ2-5; D is undetermined. This CDR3 is 12 amino acids long. Looked up from germline, CDR1 is KGHSH and CDR2 is LQKENI. Trimming took off 2 bases at V and 9 bases at J, with 10 bases between the two ends. The CDR3 sequence is CASSPGSMAQYF. The CDR3 DNA reads as TGTGCCAGCTCACCAGGCTCCATGGCCCAGTACTTC.

The genes are TRBV30 and TRBJ1-3; D not certain. V shed 1 base and J shed 7 bases, with 8 bases lying between them. The CDR3 runs to 12 residues. Per the germline V gene, CDR1 is GTSNPN and CDR2 is SVGIG (reference sequence). This CDR3 reads CAWSEGINTIYF. Written as DNA, the CDR3 is TGTGCCTGGAGTGAGGGAATCAACACCATATATTTT.

This chain links TRBV19 with TRBJ2-4; TRBD1 matches 8 bases. This CDR3 spans 16 amino acids. V lost 5 bases to trimming and J lost 0 bases; unmatched junction nucleotides: 6. Germline V gives CDR1 LNHDA, CDR2 SQIVND (reference sequence). CDR3 nucleotide sequence: TGTGCCAGTAGTGTCCGGACAGGGCTAGCCAAAAACATTCAGTACTTC. This translates into CASSVRTGLAKNIQYF.

This clone was counted a single time. This chain links TRBV30 with TRBJ1-2; D uncertain. The CDR3 is made up of 13 amino acids. Trimming removed 6 bases from V and 5 bases from J, with 16 bases in between. The germline V gene has CDR1 GTSNPN and CDR2 SVGIG (reference sequence). CDR3 loop: CACRYGVAYGYTF. The CDR3 nucleotides read TGTGCCTGCAGATATGGGGTGGCTTATGGCTACACCTTC.

This sequence joins TRBV7-2 and TRBJ1-4; 7 bases align to TRBD1. CDR3 length: 14 residues. The V gene end was trimmed by 5 bases and the J gene end by 2 bases; junction bases not matched to a gene: 2. The germline V gene has CDR1 SGHTA and CDR2 FQGNSA. The CDR3 DNA is TGTGCCAGCAGCCCACAGGGGACTAATGAAAAACTGTTTTTT. This sequence encodes CASSPQGTNEKLFF.

This sequence joins TRBV27 and TRBJ2-5, with 14 nucleotides matching TRBD2. J lost 4 bases, V lost 4 bases, and 14 bases had no gene match. In germline, CDR1 is MNHEY, CDR2 SMNVEV (reference sequence). This CDR3 region has 19 residues. CDR3 in amino acids: CASSSRTWTSGGRGETQYF. In nucleotides, the CDR3 is TGTGCCAGCAGTTCCCGAACCTGGACTAGCGGGGGGCGGGGAGAGACCCAGTACTTC.

This chain connects TRBV5-6 to TRBJ2-5, with D uncertain. The germline V gene has CDR1 SGHDT and CDR2 YYEEEE. V lost 4 bases to trimming and J lost 3 bases, with 10 bases between them. The CDR3 runs 13 residues. The CDR3 bases are TGTGCCAGCAGCGTGCTTGCCGAAGAGACCCAGTACTTC. Its protein product is CASSVLAEETQYF.

On this clone itself: Other DNA sequences in this specimen translate into the identical CDR3. The chain carries TRBV5-6 and TRBJ1-5; a weak D match, TRBD1 (5 bases). Germline CDR1 SGHDT, CDR2 YYEEEE. The V end was cut by 0 bases, the J end by 0 bases, with 7 bases between. The CDR3 is 15 amino acids. The CDR3 DNA follows: TGTGCCAGCAGCTTGGTAGGGGATAGCAATCAGCCCCAGCATTTT. Translated, it gives CASSLVGDSNQPQHF.

This clone occurred a few times. The rearrangement joins TRBV29-1 to TRBJ1-5; D gene ambiguous. Trimming removed 7 bases from V and 6 bases from J, with 16 bases in between. This CDR3 comprises 13 residues. Germline V CDR1 and CDR2: SQVTM, ANQGSEA. CDR3 sequence reads: CSAALSRSQPQHF. The CDR3 nucleotides are TGCAGCGCCGCGCTGAGCCGGAGTCAGCCCCAGCATTTT.

The genes are TRBV2 and TRBJ2-7, with TRBD1 as a possible D gene (5 bases). CDR1 and CDR2 (germline): SNHLY, FYNNEI. The V end lost 0 bases, the J end lost 7 bases, and 13 bases lay between the germline ends. CDR3 length: 14 residues. For the CDR3, the DNA is TGTGCCAGCAGTGAAGCGCCAGGGATGAGAGAGCAGTACTTC. Amino acid sequence: CASSEAPGMREQYF.

In regard to this clone: Other DNA sequences from this sample encode an identical CDR3 as well. J is TRBJ2-5 and V is TRBV29-1; 7 nucleotides agree with TRBD1. V dropped 4 bases and J dropped 1; count of bases not matched to a gene: 0. The CDR3 has 12 residues. Germline CDR1 is SQVTM and CDR2 is ANQGSEA. The DNA of the CDR3 is TGCAGCGTTGGACAGGGCCAAGAGACCCAGTACTTC. This translates into CSVGQGQETQYF.

This chain connects TRBV30 to TRBJ2-3; 9 bases match TRBD1. Germline V gives CDR1 GTSNPN, CDR2 SVGIG (reference sequence). The CDR3 loop spans 14 amino acids. V lost 8 bases to trimming and J lost 4 bases; unmatched junction nucleotides: 10. The DNA for the CDR3 is TGTGCCCAGGACAGGGGTTCCCGGCCAGATACGCAGTATTTT. This gives the protein CAQDRGSRPDTQYF.

This clone has just one count. The chain uses TRBV6-5 and TRBJ1-2, with D possibly matching TRBD1 (6 bases). With 2 bases removed from V and 0 bases from J, the gap between germline ends came to 10 bases. The CDR3 loop spans 15 amino acids. Per germline, CDR1 MNHEY and CDR2 SVGAGI. In DNA, the CDR3 is TGTGCCAGCAGTTACGTCGGGGGCACTAACTATGGCTACACCTTC. Its protein product is CASSYVGGTNYGYTF.

The V and J genes are TRBV5-1 and TRBJ2-2; the match to TRBD1 covers 8 bases. Germline loops: CDR1 SGHRS, CDR2 YFSETQ. This CDR3 spans 17 amino acids. With 0 bases clipped from V and 0 bases from J, the junction kept 4 bases outside the gene matches. The CDR3 DNA sequence: TGCGCCAGCAGCTTGGTGGCAGGGGGCGCGAACACCGGGGAGCTGTTTTTT. It codes for CASSLVAGGANTGELFF.

This clone was observed a few times. This sequence joins TRBV7-3 and TRBJ1-2; 7 bases line up with TRBD1. Germline V gene sequence: CDR1 SGHTA, CDR2 FQGTGA. J lost 8 bases, V lost 5 bases, and 11 bases had no gene match. CDR3 length equals 14 residues. CDR3 sequence: CASSPTTGDRGYTF. DNA for the CDR3: TGTGCCAGCAGCCCAACAACAGGGGATCGCGGCTACACCTTC.

This chain uses TRBV27 with TRBJ2-3; D ambiguous. Trimming took off 6 bases at V and 5 bases at J, with 9 bases between the two ends. The CDR3 covers 12 residues. Germline V lookup: CDR1 MNHEY, CDR2 SMNVEV (reference sequence). The CDR3 region has the DNA TGTGCCAGCAGCCACCAAGAAGATACGCAGTATTTT. Protein sequence: CASSHQEDTQYF.